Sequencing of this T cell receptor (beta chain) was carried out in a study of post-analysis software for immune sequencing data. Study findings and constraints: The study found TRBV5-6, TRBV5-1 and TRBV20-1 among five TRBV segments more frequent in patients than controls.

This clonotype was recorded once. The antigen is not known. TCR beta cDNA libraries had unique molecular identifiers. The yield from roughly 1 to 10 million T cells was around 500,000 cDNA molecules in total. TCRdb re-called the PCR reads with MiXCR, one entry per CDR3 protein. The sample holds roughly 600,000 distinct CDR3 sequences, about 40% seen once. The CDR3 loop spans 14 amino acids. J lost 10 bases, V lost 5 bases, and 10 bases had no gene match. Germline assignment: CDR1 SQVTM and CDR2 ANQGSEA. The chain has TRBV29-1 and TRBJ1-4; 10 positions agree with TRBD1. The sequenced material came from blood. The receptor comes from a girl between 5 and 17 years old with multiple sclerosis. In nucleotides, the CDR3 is TGCAGCGTTTATCGGGACAGGGGAGAAGGAAAACTGTTTTTT. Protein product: CSVYRDRGEGKLFF.